The next 31 T cell receptor beta chains were all read from a single sample in a study of radiation and T cells in renal cell carcinoma. The time point here: baseline pretreatment blood. Indicated treatment: 15 Gy SBRT to primary tumor, nephrectomy 4 weeks later. Assay: immunoSEQ multiplex PCR; the TCRdb copy retains only in-frame clones and omits some. The profile shows over 85,000 clones, over 75% of them singletons. Here the sequenced sample was blood, taken from a patient whose treatment included radiotherapy and nephrectomy. These receptors were collected from a man in his fifties or sixties with renal cell carcinoma.

The CDR3 protein is CASSPIYEQYF. In DNA, the CDR3 is TGTGCCAGCAGCCCAATTTACGAGCAGTACTTC. The chain uses TRBV7-9 and TRBJ2-7; D gene uncertain. Germline V gene sequence: CDR1 SEHNR, CDR2 FQNEAQ (reference sequence). Trimming cost V 5 bases and J 4 bases, with 6 bases left between them. The CDR3 is made up of 11 amino acids.

This clone occurred a few times. J is TRBJ1-3 and V is TRBV18; D might be TRBD1 (5 bases). The CDR3 is made up of 17 amino acids. V lost 1 base to trimming and J lost 0 bases, with 13 bases between them. Germline V lookup: CDR1 KGHSH, CDR2 LQKENI. CDR3 sequence reads: CASSPQGFGVSGNTIYF. CDR3 in DNA: TGTGCCAGCTCACCACAGGGGTTCGGGGTCTCTGGAAACACCATATATTTT.

The V gene is TRBV28, the J gene TRBJ1-5; tentative D call: TRBD1 (6 bases). V shed 7 bases and J shed 4 bases, with 8 bases lying between them. The CDR3 extends over 12 amino acids. Germline lookup yields CDR1 MDHEN and CDR2 SYDVKM. CDR3 bases: TGTGCCAGCAAGAGGGGGAATCAGCCCCAGCATTTT. Encoded protein: CASKRGNQPQHF.

This clone was detected only once. The V gene is TRBV2, the J gene TRBJ2-3, with TRBD2 matching 12 bases. The germline V gene has CDR1 SNHLY and CDR2 FYNNEI. The ends lost 4 bases at V and 6 bases at J; junction bases unmatched: 8. The CDR3 is made up of 16 amino acids. CDR3 amino acids: CASSGSTSGSRDTQYF. For the CDR3, the DNA is TGTGCCAGCAGTGGGTCGACTAGCGGGAGTCGGGATACGCAGTATTTT.

The V gene is TRBV10-2, the J gene TRBJ2-5, with 8 bases aligning to TRBD1. Germline CDR1 and CDR2: WSHSY and SAAADI. V lost 3 bases and J lost 4; bases outside the gene matches: 4. The CDR3 has 14 residues. The CDR3 region is CASSDDRGSETQYF. CDR3 bases: TGCGCCAGCAGTGATGACAGGGGATCAGAGACCCAGTACTTC.

This clone was seen a handful of times. The V and J genes are TRBV6-1 and TRBJ2-7; maybe TRBD2 (5 bases). Germline lookup yields CDR1 MNHNS and CDR2 SASEGT. The V and J ends lost 1 base and 3 bases respectively, with 10 bases between them. CDR3 length: 14 residues. The CDR3 DNA reads as TGTGCCAGCAGTGAAGTAGTAGGGAGCTACGAGCAGTACTTC. Its translation: CASSEVVGSYEQYF.

This clone has only one observation. Within the sample, other DNA sequences also encode this same CDR3. This chain uses TRBV28 with TRBJ2-7; 7 nucleotides agree with TRBD1. There are 13 residues in the CDR3. V dropped 3 bases and J dropped 7; count of bases not matched to a gene: 6. Germline CDR1 reads MDHEN; CDR2 reads SYDVKM. The CDR3 region is CASSLTGRGEQYF. The CDR3 DNA reads as TGTGCCAGCAGTTTGACAGGGAGAGGGGAGCAGTACTTC.

A single count supports this clone. The J gene is TRBJ2-7, the V gene TRBV11-2; D is perhaps TRBD1 (6 bases). Trimming stripped 5 bases from V and 0 bases from J, with 17 bases between. The CDR3 is 16 residues long. CDR1 is SGHAT, CDR2 FQNNGV, per germline. The CDR3 DNA sequence: TGTGCCAGCAGCCGTCACAGACAGGAGACCTCCTACGAGCAGTACTTC. Encoded protein: CASSRHRQETSYEQYF.

The chain uses TRBV5-1 and TRBJ2-1; D call uncertain. There are 12 residues in the CDR3. Trimming pared 7 bases from V and 10 bases from J, leaving 15 bases between. Germline CDR1 is SGHRS and CDR2 is YFSETQ. The CDR3 spells CASRTIPQEQFF. CDR3 nucleotides: TGCGCCAGCCGTACGATTCCACAGGAGCAGTTCTTC.

V and J are TRBV27 and TRBJ2-3; perhaps TRBD1 as D (5 bases). From germline, CDR1 is MNHEY and CDR2 SMNVEV (reference sequence). The V end lost 2 bases, the J end lost 6 bases, and 12 bases lay between the germline ends. CDR3 size: 14 residues. CDR3 sequence (DNA): TGTGCCAGCAGTTTAGGGGCCCCCGGGGATACGCAGTATTTT. Amino acids: CASSLGAPGDTQYF.

The chain is built from TRBV11-1 and TRBJ2-5; no definite D call. CDR1 is SGHAT and CDR2 is FQDESV in the germline V gene (reference sequence). CDR3 size: 15 residues. V lost 3 bases and J 4 bases, leaving 15 bases between the germline ends. The CDR3 loop is CASSLQTPPTETQYF. The CDR3 region has the DNA TGTGCCAGCAGCTTGCAGACCCCCCCTACAGAGACCCAGTACTTC.

Only one count was recorded for this clone. This chain joins TRBV7-9 and TRBJ2-3, with TRBD1 identical over 9 bases. V lost 6 bases and J lost 13; bases outside the gene matches: 11. The CDR3 length is 13 residues. Germline-derived CDR1 and CDR2 are SEHNR and FQNEAQ (reference sequence). CDR3 DNA: TGTGCCAGCAGTTCAGGACCGGGACAGGGCGAGTATTTT. Protein: CASSSGPGQGEYF.

V gene TRBV28 combines with J gene TRBJ2-5; 7 bases fit TRBD2. This CDR3 has 15 amino acids. Germline CDR1 MDHEN, CDR2 SYDVKM. Trimming removed 6 bases from V and 5 bases from J; junction bases left unmatched: 12. The CDR3 is CASSTGGGPWETQYF. CDR3 DNA: TGTGCCAGCAGCACGGGGGGAGGGCCGTGGGAGACCCAGTACTTC.

CDR3 residues: CASSQDPGTNGEETQYF. As DNA, the CDR3 is TGCGCCAGCAGCCAAGATCCGGGAACGAACGGTGAGGAGACCCAGTACTTC. The chain couples TRBV4-1 to TRBJ2-5, with a weak D call TRBD2 (5 bases). The length of the CDR3 is 17 residues. The V gene's germline CDR1 is MGHRA and CDR2 YSYEKL. Trimming took 0 bases from V and 5 from J, leaving 19 bases between them.

The chain has TRBV7-9 and TRBJ1-3; D remains unclear. Trimming shortened V by 5 bases and J by 2 bases, and 16 bases separated the two germline ends. CDR1 and CDR2 (germline): SEHNR, FQNEAQ (reference sequence). The CDR3 consists of 16 residues. CDR3 amino acids: CASSQSRPATGNTIYF. The CDR3 coding sequence is TGTGCCAGCAGCCAGTCCCGCCCAGCGACTGGAAACACCATATATTTT.

This chain joins TRBV11-3 and TRBJ2-1; D is uncertain. Germline V gene data show CDR1 as SGHNT and CDR2 as YENEEA. The CDR3 is 13 amino acids. Trimming shortened V by 1 base and J by 6 bases, and 7 bases separated the two germline ends. CDR3 sequence: CASSLGEINEQFF. CDR3 coding DNA: TGTGCCAGCAGCTTAGGAGAGATCAATGAGCAGTTCTTC.

In this sample, this clone turned up a few times. The chain recombines TRBV19 with TRBJ1-1; possibly TRBD1 for D (5 bases). CDR1 and CDR2 (germline): LNHDA, SQIVND (reference sequence). CDR3 length equals 14 residues. The V gene lost 7 bases and the J gene lost 2 bases, with 14 bases spanning the gap. The CDR3 DNA reads TGTGCCAGTACCCTCCCGGGGGTAAACACTGAAGCTTTCTTT. Its translation: CASTLPGVNTEAFF. The variable domain in full, completed from reference TRBV19 and TRBJ1-1, reads DGGITQSPKYLFRKEGQNVTLSCEQNLNHDAMYWYRQDPGQGLRLIYYSQIVNDFQKGDIAEGYSVSREKKESFPLTVTSAQKNPTAFYLCASTLPGVNTEAFFGQGTRLTVV.

V is TRBV5-1 and J is TRBJ2-5; the D gene is possibly TRBD2 (5 bases). Trimming shortened V by 0 bases and J by 5 bases, and 14 bases separated the two germline ends. The CDR3 loop spans 15 amino acids. Germline-derived CDR1 and CDR2 are SGHRS and YFSETQ. This chain's CDR3 is CASSLEGLAEETQYF. The DNA for the CDR3 is TGCGCCAGCAGCTTGGAGGGCCTAGCAGAGGAGACCCAGTACTTC.

The sample holds one count of this clone. The V and J genes are TRBV11-3 and TRBJ1-4; D unresolved. The CDR3 is 15 residues long. Trimming cost V 5 bases and J 0 bases, with 10 bases left between them. CDR1 is SGHNT, CDR2 YENEEA, per germline. The CDR3 nucleotides are TGTGCCAGCAGCGCCACCCGGTCAACTAATGAAAAACTGTTTTTT. This translates into CASSATRSTNEKLFF.

V and J are TRBV1 and TRBJ2-5; TRBD2 is the table's D call and was not checked against the DNA. TRBV1 is a listed pseudogene. This CDR3 region has 21 residues. CDR3 region: CTRTRGTSGSWLLSGLETQYF. DNA of the CDR3: TGCACCAGGACGCGTGGGACTAGCGGGAGTTGGCTCCTCTCTGGGTTGGAGACCCAGTACTTC.

V usage is TRBV5-4 and J usage is TRBJ2-7; D is uncertain. Trimming stripped 3 bases from V and 5 bases from J, with 9 bases between. This CDR3 has 12 amino acids. Germline V CDR1 and CDR2: SGHNT, YYREEE (reference sequence). The DNA for the CDR3 is TGTGCCAGCAGCTGGGATCTACACGAGCAGTACTTC. It specifies CASSWDLHEQYF.

V and J are TRBV20-1 and TRBJ2-5, with D unresolved. The CDR3 totals 11 residues. V lost 5 bases to trimming and J lost 2 bases, with 6 bases between them. Germline V gene lookup returns CDR1 DFQATT and CDR2 SNEGSKA (reference sequence). As DNA, the CDR3 is TGCAGTGCTCCAGTACAAGAGACCCAGTACTTC. The encoded protein is CSAPVQETQYF.

The sample holds one count of this clone. This chain connects TRBV10-3 to TRBJ2-1; D might be TRBD2 (6 bases). The CDR3 covers 15 residues. The V gene lost 3 bases and the J gene lost 4 bases, with 13 bases spanning the gap. Germline assignment: CDR1 ENHRY and CDR2 SYGVKD. The DNA for the CDR3 is TGTGCCATCAGTGAATTCGGGAGTGAATACAATGAGCAGTTCTTC. Residues: CAISEFGSEYNEQFF.

The J gene is TRBJ1-2, the V gene TRBV6-6; maybe TRBD1 (6 bases). The CDR3 consists of 14 residues. Germline-derived CDR1 and CDR2 are MNHNY and SVGAGI (reference sequence). With 7 bases removed from V and 0 bases from J, the gap between germline ends came to 12 bases. The CDR3 DNA reads TGTGCCAGCACGGAACAGGGTCCTAACTATGGCTACACCTTC. It specifies CASTEQGPNYGYTF.

The chain carries TRBV5-1 and TRBJ2-3, with 9 positions matching TRBD2. Germline V gene data show CDR1 as SGHRS and CDR2 as YFSETQ. This CDR3 comprises 15 residues. Germline trimming cut 4 bases from V and 0 bases from J; bases unmatched to any gene: 3. The DNA for the CDR3 is TGCGCCAGCAGCCGTAGCGGGGGTAGCACAGATACGCAGTATTTT. Translated, it gives CASSRSGGSTDTQYF.

V is TRBV29-1 and J is TRBJ1-1; TRBD1 matches 8 bases. CDR1 is SQVTM and CDR2 is ANQGSEA in the germline V gene. This CDR3 spans 13 amino acids. Germline trimming cut 6 bases from V and 3 bases from J; bases unmatched to any gene: 6. CDR3 sequence reads: CSVATGGDTEAFF. CDR3 bases: TGCAGCGTCGCAACAGGGGGAGACACTGAAGCTTTCTTT.

This clone was picked up one time. J is TRBJ2-1 and V is TRBV7-8, with 10 bases fitting TRBD1. The CDR3 runs to 15 residues. Germline CDR1 is SGHVS and CDR2 is FQNEAQ. With 3 bases clipped from V and 6 bases from J, the junction kept 5 bases outside the gene matches. CDR3 nucleotides: TGTGCCAGCAGCTTTCGACAGGGGGCGATCAATGAGCAGTTCTTC. Its translation: CASSFRQGAINEQFF.

The chain joins TRBV6-5 to TRBJ2-3; possible D gene TRBD1, 5 bases. With 2 bases removed from V and 9 bases from J, the gap between germline ends came to 18 bases. Germline V CDR1 and CDR2: MNHEY, SVGAGI. The CDR3 consists of 15 residues. This CDR3 reads CASSYTLDSPGTQYF. The CDR3 region has the DNA TGTGCCAGCAGTTACACCCTTGACAGTCCGGGCACGCAGTATTTT.

In this sample, this clone turned up a few times. The chain recombines TRBV6-5 with TRBJ1-1; 8 nucleotides agree with TRBD1. V trimming: 5 bases; J trimming: 5 bases; junction bases outside the gene matches: 7. The CDR3 spans 14 residues. In germline, CDR1 is MNHEY, CDR2 SVGAGI. CDR3 loop: CASSKRQGLTEAFF. In DNA, the CDR3 is TGTGCCAGCAGTAAGCGACAGGGGTTGACTGAAGCTTTCTTT.

This clone has just a few counts. The rearrangement uses TRBV19 and TRBJ1-1, with 7 positions matching TRBD1. The CDR3 is 16 residues long. Germline V lookup: CDR1 LNHDA, CDR2 SQIVND (reference sequence). Trimming cost V 5 bases and J 1 base; bases outside gene matches: 10. The CDR3 loop reads CASSSPQGKSNTEAFF. The CDR3 nucleotides read TGTGCCAGTAGTTCCCCACAGGGGAAATCGAACACTGAAGCTTTCTTT.

This clone was counted a single time. This rearrangement joins TRBV6-5 to TRBJ2-3, with a weak D call TRBD1 (6 bases). Germline V CDR1 and CDR2: MNHEY, SVGAGI. The CDR3 sequence is 14 residues long. Trimming left V 7 bases short and J 4 bases short, with 15 bases between. DNA for the CDR3: TGTGCCAGCACCCCGACAGGAGGCTCAGATACGCAGTATTTT. It encodes CASTPTGGSDTQYF.